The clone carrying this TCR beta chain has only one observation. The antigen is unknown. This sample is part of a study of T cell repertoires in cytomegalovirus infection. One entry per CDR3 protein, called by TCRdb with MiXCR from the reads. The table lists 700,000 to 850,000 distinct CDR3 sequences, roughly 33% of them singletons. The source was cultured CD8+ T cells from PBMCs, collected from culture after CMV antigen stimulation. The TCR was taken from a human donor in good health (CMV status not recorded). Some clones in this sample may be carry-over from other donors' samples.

The CDR3 DNA reads TGTGCCAGCAGTTATAAACAGTACACCGGGGAGCTGTTTTTT. It yields the protein CASSYKQYTGELFF. The chain has TRBV6-6 and TRBJ2-2; no clear D. This CDR3 is built from 14 residues. CDR1 MNHNY and CDR2 SVGAGI come from the germline V gene (reference sequence). Trimming left V 3 bases short and J 3 bases short, with 8 bases between.